This TCR beta chain is drawn from a study of T cell repertoires in cytomegalovirus infection. Study as a whole: Both a matching HLA type and CMV infection were indicated by public TCR beta signatures.

MiXCR was run by TCRdb on the reads, yielding one entry per CDR3 protein. This table holds some 600,000 distinct CDR3 sequences, around 24% found once. V was clipped by 6 bases and J by 5 bases; unmatched bases: 9. The CDR3 runs 14 residues. Germline CDR1 MNHEY, CDR2 SVGEGT. V is TRBV6-2 or TRBV6-3 and J is TRBJ1-2; 7 nucleotides match TRBD1. This clonotype originated in a human donor in good health (CMV status not recorded). Some clones in this sample may be carry-over from other donors' samples. The sequencing input was CD8+ T cells from PBMCs. CDR3 DNA: TGTGCCAGCAGACTCAGGGACAGCGGTTATGGCTACACCTTC. It yields the protein CASRLRDSGYGYTF.